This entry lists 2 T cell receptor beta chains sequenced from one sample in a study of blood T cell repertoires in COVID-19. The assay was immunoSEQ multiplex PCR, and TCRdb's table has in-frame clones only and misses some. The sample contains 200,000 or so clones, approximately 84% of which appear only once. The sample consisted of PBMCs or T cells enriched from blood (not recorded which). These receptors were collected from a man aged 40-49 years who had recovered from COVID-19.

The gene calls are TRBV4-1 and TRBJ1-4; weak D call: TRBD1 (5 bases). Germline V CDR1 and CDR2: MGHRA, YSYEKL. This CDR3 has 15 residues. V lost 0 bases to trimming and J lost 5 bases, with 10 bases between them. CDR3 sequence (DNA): TGCGCCAGCAGCCAAGATCCAGGGCAGAATGAAAAACTGTTTTTT. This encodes CASSQDPGQNEKLFF.

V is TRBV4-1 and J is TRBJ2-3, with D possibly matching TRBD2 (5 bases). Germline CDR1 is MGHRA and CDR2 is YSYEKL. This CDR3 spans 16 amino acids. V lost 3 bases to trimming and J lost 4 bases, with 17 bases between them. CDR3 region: CASSQHRLNGADTQYF. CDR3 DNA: TGCGCCAGCAGCCAGCACCGCTTGAACGGGGCAGATACGCAGTATTTT.